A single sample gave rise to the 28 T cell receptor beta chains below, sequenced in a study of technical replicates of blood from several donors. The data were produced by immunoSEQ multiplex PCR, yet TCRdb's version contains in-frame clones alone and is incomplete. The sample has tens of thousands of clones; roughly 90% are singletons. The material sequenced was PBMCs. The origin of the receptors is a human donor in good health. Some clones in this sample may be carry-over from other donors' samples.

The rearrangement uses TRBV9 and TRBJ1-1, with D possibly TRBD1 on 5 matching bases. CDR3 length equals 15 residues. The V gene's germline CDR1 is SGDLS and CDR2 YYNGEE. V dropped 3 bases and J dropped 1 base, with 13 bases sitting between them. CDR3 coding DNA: TGTGCCAGCAGCGCCGGGGGGGGAGCGAACACTGAAGCTTTCTTT. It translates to CASSAGGGANTEAFF.

CDR3 sequence reads: CATSRDSWTSGTLDTQYF. CDR3 DNA: TGTGCCACCAGCAGAGACTCCTGGACTAGCGGGACCCTTGATACGCAGTATTTT. The chain combines TRBV15 with TRBJ2-3; 12 nucleotides match TRBD2. The V gene's germline CDR1 is LNHNV and CDR2 YYDKDF (reference sequence). The junction had 10 bases not matched to a gene; V was cut back by 0 bases and J by 6 bases. The CDR3 is 18 residues long.

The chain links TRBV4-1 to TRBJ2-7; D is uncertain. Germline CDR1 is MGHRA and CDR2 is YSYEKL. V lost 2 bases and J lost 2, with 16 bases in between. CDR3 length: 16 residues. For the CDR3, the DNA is TGCGCCAGCAGCCAAACAAGCGCCCAAACTGCCTACGAGCAGTACTTC. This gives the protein CASSQTSAQTAYEQYF.

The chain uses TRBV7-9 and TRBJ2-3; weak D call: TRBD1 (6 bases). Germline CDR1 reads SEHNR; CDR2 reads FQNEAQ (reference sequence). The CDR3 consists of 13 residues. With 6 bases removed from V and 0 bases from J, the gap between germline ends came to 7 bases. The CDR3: CASRQGSTDTQYF. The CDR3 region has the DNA TGTGCCAGCAGACAGGGCAGCACAGATACGCAGTATTTT. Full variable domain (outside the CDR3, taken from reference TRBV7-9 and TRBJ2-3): DTGVSQNPRHKITKRGQNVTFRCDPISEHNRLYWYRQTLGQGPEFLTYFQNEAQLEKSRLLSDRFSAERPKGSFSTLEIQRTEQGDSAMYLCASRQGSTDTQYFGPGTRLTVL.

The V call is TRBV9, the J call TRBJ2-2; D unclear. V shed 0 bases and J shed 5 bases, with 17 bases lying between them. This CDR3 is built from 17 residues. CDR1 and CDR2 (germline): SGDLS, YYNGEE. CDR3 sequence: CASSVEVGGSGTGELFF. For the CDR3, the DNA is TGTGCCAGCAGCGTAGAAGTGGGTGGCTCCGGGACCGGGGAGCTGTTTTTT. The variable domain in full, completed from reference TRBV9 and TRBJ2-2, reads DSGVTQTPKHLITATGQRVTLRCSPRSGDLSVYWYQQSLDQGLQFLIQYYNGEERAKGNILERFSAQQFPDLHSELNLSSLELGDSALYFCASSVEVGGSGTGELFFGEGSRLTVL.

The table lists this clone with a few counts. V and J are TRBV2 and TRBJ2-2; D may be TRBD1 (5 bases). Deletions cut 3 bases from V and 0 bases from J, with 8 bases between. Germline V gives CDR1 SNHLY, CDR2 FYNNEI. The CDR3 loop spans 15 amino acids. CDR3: CASSDDRPNTGELFF. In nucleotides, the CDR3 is TGTGCCAGCAGTGACGACAGACCGAACACCGGGGAGCTGTTTTTT.

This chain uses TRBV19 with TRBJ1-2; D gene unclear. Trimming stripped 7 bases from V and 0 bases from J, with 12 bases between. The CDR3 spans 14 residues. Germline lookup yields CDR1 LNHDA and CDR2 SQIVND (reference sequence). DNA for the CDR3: TGTGCCAGTACCACGGGGTTCCCTAACTATGGCTACACCTTC. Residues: CASTTGFPNYGYTF.

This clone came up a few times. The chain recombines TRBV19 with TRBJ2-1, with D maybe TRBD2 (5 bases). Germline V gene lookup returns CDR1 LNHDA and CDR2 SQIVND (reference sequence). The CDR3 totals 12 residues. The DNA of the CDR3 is TGTTTAGGAAAGGGAGTGCGGAATGAGCAGTTCTTC. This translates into CLGKGVRNEQFF.

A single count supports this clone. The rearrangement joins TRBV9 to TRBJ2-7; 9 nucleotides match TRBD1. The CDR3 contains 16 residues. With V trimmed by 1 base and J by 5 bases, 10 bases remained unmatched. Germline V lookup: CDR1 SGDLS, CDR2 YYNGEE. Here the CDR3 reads CASSVFGGQGLDEQYF. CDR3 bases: TGTGCCAGCAGCGTATTTGGGGGACAGGGCCTCGACGAGCAGTACTTC. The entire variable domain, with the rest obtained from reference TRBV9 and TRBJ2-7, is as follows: DSGVTQTPKHLITATGQRVTLRCSPRSGDLSVYWYQQSLDQGLQFLIQYYNGEERAKGNILERFSAQQFPDLHSELNLSSLELGDSALYFCASSVFGGQGLDEQYFGPGTRLTVT.

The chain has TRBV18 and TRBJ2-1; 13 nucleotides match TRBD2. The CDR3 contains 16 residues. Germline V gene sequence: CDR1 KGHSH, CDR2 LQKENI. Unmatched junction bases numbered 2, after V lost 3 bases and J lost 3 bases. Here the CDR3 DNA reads TGTGCCAGCTCACCCGGGACTAGCGGGAACTACAATGAGCAGTTCTTC. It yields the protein CASSPGTSGNYNEQFF.

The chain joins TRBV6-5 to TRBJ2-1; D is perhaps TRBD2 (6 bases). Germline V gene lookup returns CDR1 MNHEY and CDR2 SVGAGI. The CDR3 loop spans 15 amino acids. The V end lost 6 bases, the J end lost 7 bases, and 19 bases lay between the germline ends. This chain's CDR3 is CASRGVGVGGNEQFF. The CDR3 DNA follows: TGTGCCAGCAGAGGGGTGGGAGTGGGAGGAAATGAGCAGTTCTTC.

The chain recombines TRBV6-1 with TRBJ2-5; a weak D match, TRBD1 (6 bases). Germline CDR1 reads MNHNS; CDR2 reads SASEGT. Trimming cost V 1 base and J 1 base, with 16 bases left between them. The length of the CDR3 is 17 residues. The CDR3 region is CASSEGWGTNFQETQYF. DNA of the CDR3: TGTGCCAGCAGTGAAGGTTGGGGGACAAACTTCCAAGAGACCCAGTACTTC.

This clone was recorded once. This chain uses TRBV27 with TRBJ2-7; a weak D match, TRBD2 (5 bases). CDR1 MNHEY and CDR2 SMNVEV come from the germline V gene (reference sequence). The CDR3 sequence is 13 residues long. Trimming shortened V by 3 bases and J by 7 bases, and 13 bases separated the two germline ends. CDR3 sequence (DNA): TGTGCCAGCAGTTTCGGGGATTCGGGGGAGCAGTACTTC. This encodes CASSFGDSGEQYF.

CDR3 protein: CASSPPGQINSPLHF. Written as DNA, the CDR3 is TGTGCCAGCAGCCCCCCGGGACAAATTAATTCACCCCTCCACTTT. The chain carries TRBV7-9 and TRBJ1-6; D might be TRBD1 (6 bases). CDR1 and CDR2 from the germline V gene are SEHNR and FQNEAQ (reference sequence). Trimming cost V 5 bases and J 6 bases, with 14 bases left between them. The CDR3 is 15 residues long.

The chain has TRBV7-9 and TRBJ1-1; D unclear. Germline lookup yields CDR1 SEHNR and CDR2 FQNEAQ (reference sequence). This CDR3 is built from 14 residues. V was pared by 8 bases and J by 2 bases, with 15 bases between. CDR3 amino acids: CASLPRAKNTEAFF. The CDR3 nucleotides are TGTGCCAGCCTCCCAAGAGCCAAAAACACTGAAGCTTTCTTT.

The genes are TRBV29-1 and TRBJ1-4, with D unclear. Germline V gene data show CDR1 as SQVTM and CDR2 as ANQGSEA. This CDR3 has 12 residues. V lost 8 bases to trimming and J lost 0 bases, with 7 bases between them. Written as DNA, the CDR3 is TGCAGCACATTGGCAACTAATGAAAAACTGTTTTTT. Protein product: CSTLATNEKLFF.

The CDR3 loop reads CASRELGQRNTEAFF. The CDR3 region has the DNA TGTGCCAGTAGGGAACTTGGACAGCGTAACACTGAAGCTTTCTTT. The V and J genes are TRBV2 and TRBJ1-1, with D perhaps matching TRBD1 (6 bases). V lost 9 bases and J lost 2, with 19 bases in between. This CDR3 is 15 amino acids long. The germline CDR1 and CDR2 sequences are SNHLY and FYNNEI.

In nucleotides, the CDR3 is TGTGCCAGCAGCTCGCGGGACTCCCAAGAGACCCAGTACTTC. Translating it yields CASSSRDSQETQYF. This chain links TRBV7-2 with TRBJ2-5, with D possibly matching TRBD2 (6 bases). CDR1 is SGHTA and CDR2 is FQGNSA in the germline V gene. The V and J ends lost 4 bases and 1 base respectively, with 10 bases between them. The length of the CDR3 is 14 residues.

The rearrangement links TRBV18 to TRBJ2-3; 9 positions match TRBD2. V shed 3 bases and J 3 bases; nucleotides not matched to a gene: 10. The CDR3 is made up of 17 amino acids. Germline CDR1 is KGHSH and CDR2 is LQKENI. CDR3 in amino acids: CASSPRSRGGGTDTQYF. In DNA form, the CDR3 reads TGTGCCAGCTCACCCCGGTCGCGGGGGGGAGGAACAGATACGCAGTATTTT.

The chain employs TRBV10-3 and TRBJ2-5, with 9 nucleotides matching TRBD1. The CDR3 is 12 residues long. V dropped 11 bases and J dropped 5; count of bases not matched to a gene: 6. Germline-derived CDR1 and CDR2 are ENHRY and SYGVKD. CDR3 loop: CAAQGAGETQYF. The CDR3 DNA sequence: TGTGCCGCACAGGGGGCTGGGGAGACCCAGTACTTC.

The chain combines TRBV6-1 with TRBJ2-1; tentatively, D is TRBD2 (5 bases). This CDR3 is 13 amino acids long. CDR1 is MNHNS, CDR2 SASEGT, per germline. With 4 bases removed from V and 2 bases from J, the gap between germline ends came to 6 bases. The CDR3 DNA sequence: TGTGCCAGCAGTGGGACTGCCTACAATGAGCAGTTCTTC. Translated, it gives CASSGTAYNEQFF.

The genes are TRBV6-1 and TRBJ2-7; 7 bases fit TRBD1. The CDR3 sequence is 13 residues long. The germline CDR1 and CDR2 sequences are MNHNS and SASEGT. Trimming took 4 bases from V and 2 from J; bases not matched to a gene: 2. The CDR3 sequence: CASSGDRAYEQYF. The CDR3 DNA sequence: TGTGCCAGCAGTGGGGACAGAGCCTACGAGCAGTACTTC.

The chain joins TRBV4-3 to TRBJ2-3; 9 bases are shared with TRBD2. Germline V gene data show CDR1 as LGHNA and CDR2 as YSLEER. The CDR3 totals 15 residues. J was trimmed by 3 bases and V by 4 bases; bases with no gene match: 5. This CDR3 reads CASSLGTSRTDTQYF. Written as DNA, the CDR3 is TGCGCCAGCAGCCTAGGGACTAGCAGGACAGATACGCAGTATTTT.

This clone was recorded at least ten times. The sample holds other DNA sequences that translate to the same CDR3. The CDR3 nucleotides read TGTGCCAGCAGTGCCGAGGGGGGGAGCTCCTACGAGCAGTACTTC. It translates to CASSAEGGSSYEQYF. The chain is built from TRBV6-1 and TRBJ2-7, with D perhaps TRBD2 (7 bases). V was clipped by 4 bases and J by 0 bases, with 13 bases between them. Germline values: CDR1 MNHNS, CDR2 SASEGT. The CDR3 has 15 amino acids.

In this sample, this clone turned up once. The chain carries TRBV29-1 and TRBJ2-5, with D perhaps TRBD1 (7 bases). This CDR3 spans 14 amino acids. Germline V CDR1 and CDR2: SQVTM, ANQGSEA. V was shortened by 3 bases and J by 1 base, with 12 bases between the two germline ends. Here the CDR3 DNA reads TGCAGCGTTGAGCGGGGACAGTTCCAAGAGACCCAGTACTTC. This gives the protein CSVERGQFQETQYF.

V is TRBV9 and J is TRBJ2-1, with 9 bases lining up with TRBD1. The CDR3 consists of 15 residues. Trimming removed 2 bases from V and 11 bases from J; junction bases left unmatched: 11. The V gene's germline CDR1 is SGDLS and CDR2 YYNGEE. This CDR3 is CASSVEDRGPIQQFF. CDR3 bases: TGTGCCAGCAGCGTGGAGGACAGGGGACCTATTCAGCAGTTCTTC.

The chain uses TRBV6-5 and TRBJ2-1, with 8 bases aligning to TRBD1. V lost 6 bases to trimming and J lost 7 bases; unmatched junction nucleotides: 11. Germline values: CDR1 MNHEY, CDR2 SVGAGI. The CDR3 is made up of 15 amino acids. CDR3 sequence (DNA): TGTGCCAGCAGCGTTTTCGGACAGGGTGTAAATGAGCAGTTCTTC. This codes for CASSVFGQGVNEQFF.

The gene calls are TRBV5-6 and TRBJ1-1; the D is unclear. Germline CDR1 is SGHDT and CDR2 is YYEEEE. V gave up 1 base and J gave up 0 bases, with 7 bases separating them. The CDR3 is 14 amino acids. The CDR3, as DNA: TGTGCCAGCAGCTTGTCACGGTTGAACACTGAAGCTTTCTTT. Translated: CASSLSRLNTEAFF. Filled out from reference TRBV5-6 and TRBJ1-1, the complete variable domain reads DAGVTQSPTHLIKTRGQQVTLRCSPKSGHDTVSWYQQALGQGPQFIFQYYEEEERQRGNFPDRFSGHQFPNYSSELNVNALLLGDSALYLCASSLSRLNTEAFFGQGTRLTVV.